A single sample is the source of the 14 T cell receptor beta chains below, sequenced in a study of T cell responses to AZD1222 COVID-19 vaccine. Sequenced by immunoSEQ multiplex PCR; TCRdb stores in-frame clones only, minus some. This table holds about 140,000 clones, approximately 90% found once. The sequencing here drew on peripheral blood, taken on day 0 of AZD1222 vaccination. The receptors originated from an adult in good health.

This chain joins TRBV7-8 and TRBJ1-3; no firm D call. The CDR3 has 14 amino acids. Germline loops: CDR1 SGHVS, CDR2 FQNEAQ. Trimming shortened V by 1 base and J by 0 bases, and 4 bases separated the two germline ends. The CDR3 DNA reads TGTGCCAGCAGCTTAGGGAGCTCTGGAAACACCATATATTTT. This encodes CASSLGSSGNTIYF.

V is TRBV7-8 and J is TRBJ2-3; 11 nucleotides agree with TRBD2. Germline-derived CDR1 and CDR2 are SGHVS and FQNEAQ. After removal of 1 base from V and 6 bases from J, the junction contained 6 bases not matched to a gene. The CDR3 is made up of 16 amino acids. The CDR3 region is CASSLVIAGGQDTQYF. For the CDR3, the DNA is TGTGCCAGCAGCTTAGTAATAGCGGGGGGGCAGGATACGCAGTATTTT.

The rearrangement links TRBV10-3 to TRBJ1-1; D may be TRBD1 (5 bases). This CDR3 spans 14 amino acids. CDR1 ENHRY and CDR2 SYGVKD come from the germline V gene. V was cut by 10 bases and J by 0 bases, with 15 bases left in between. CDR3 residues: CATRGAPLNTEAFF. CDR3 DNA: TGTGCCACCCGTGGGGCCCCACTGAACACTGAAGCTTTCTTT.

The chain couples TRBV24-1 to TRBJ2-3; 8 positions agree with TRBD1. The CDR3 totals 16 residues. Looked up from germline, CDR1 is KGHDR and CDR2 is SFDVKD. V shed 4 bases and J 6 bases; nucleotides not matched to a gene: 11. CDR3 sequence: CATSDPGDRRFDTQYF. The CDR3 coding sequence is TGTGCCACCAGTGACCCGGGGGACAGGCGATTTGATACGCAGTATTTT.

The chain recombines TRBV7-2 with TRBJ2-7, with 7 positions matching TRBD1. The CDR3 is 15 residues long. The germline V gene encodes CDR1 SGHTA and CDR2 FQGNSA. The V and J ends lost 2 bases and 4 bases, in that order; junction bases with no gene match: 8. Written as DNA, the CDR3 is TGTGCCAGCAGCTTACAGACAGGGTCGGGGTACGAGCAGTACTTC. Translation: CASSLQTGSGYEQYF.

This chain connects TRBV3-1 (or the pseudogene TRBV3-2) to TRBJ1-5; TRBD1 agrees at 8 bases. CDR1 LGHDT and CDR2 YNNKEL come from the germline V gene (reference sequence). This CDR3 has 14 amino acids. V lost 3 bases to trimming and J lost 2 bases; unmatched junction nucleotides: 0. The CDR3 sequence: CASSQTGGNQPQHF. Here the CDR3 DNA reads TGTGCCAGCAGCCAGACAGGGGGCAATCAGCCCCAGCATTTT.

The genes are TRBV6-6 and TRBJ1-3; D uncertain. Germline V gives CDR1 MNHNY, CDR2 SVGAGI (reference sequence). V lost 7 bases and J lost 0, with 13 bases in between. The CDR3 has 15 amino acids. CDR3 residues: CASTSLGISGNTIYF. DNA of the CDR3: TGTGCCAGCACCTCTTTGGGGATCTCTGGAAACACCATATATTTT.

V is TRBV23-1 and J is TRBJ2-2; no clear D. TRBV23-1 is an ORF; its function is uncertain. The germline V and J ends were trimmed by 5 bases and 6 bases, with 13 bases remaining between them. The CDR3 has 14 residues. The CDR3 is CASSFPPNSGELFF. The CDR3 coding sequence is TGCGCCAGCAGTTTCCCGCCCAACTCCGGGGAGCTGTTTTTT.

The V and J genes are TRBV6-6 and TRBJ2-1; the D gene is possibly TRBD1 (5 bases). Germline V CDR1 and CDR2: MNHNY, SVGAGI (reference sequence). The V and J ends lost 5 bases and 0 bases respectively, with 11 bases between them. This CDR3 has 15 residues. Here the CDR3 reads CASSRTGSSYNEQFF. The CDR3 nucleotides are TGTGCCAGCAGTAGAACAGGAAGCTCCTACAATGAGCAGTTCTTC.

The rearrangement links TRBV27 to TRBJ2-1; tentative D call: TRBD1 (5 bases). The V end was cut by 5 bases, the J end by 8 bases, with 13 bases between. The CDR3 is made up of 13 amino acids. Germline V CDR1 and CDR2: MNHEY, SMNVEV (reference sequence). In nucleotides, the CDR3 is TGTGCCAGCAGTCCAGCCCAGGGTCATGAGCAGTTCTTC. Its translation is CASSPAQGHEQFF.

The rearrangement links TRBV28 to TRBJ2-5; 9 positions match TRBD1. The CDR3 is 16 residues long. Germline CDR1 reads MDHEN; CDR2 reads SYDVKM. V shed 5 bases and J 2 bases; nucleotides not matched to a gene: 9. The CDR3 DNA follows: TGTGCCAGCAGTCCCTTTCCCGGACAGGGGCAAGAGACCCAGTACTTC. Protein sequence: CASSPFPGQGQETQYF.

The chain employs TRBV19 and TRBJ1-2; D unresolved. The CDR3 contains 14 residues. Looked up from germline, CDR1 is LNHDA and CDR2 is SQIVND (reference sequence). With 0 bases removed from V and 5 bases from J, the gap between germline ends came to 10 bases. CDR3 sequence reads: CASSIEEGLYGYTF. In DNA form, the CDR3 reads TGTGCCAGTAGTATAGAGGAGGGCCTATATGGCTACACCTTC.

This clone was seen at least ten times. The CDR3, as DNA: TGTGCCAGCAGCCCAAGCCAAGACAGGGGATCCCGCTATGGCTACACCTTC. It specifies CASSPSQDRGSRYGYTF. This sequence joins TRBV11-2 and TRBJ1-2, with 8 bases aligning to TRBD1. Per the germline V gene, CDR1 is SGHAT and CDR2 is FQNNGV. V trimming: 5 bases; J trimming: 4 bases; junction bases outside the gene matches: 15. This CDR3 spans 17 amino acids.

The gene calls are TRBV11-2 and TRBJ1-5; unclear D gene. The CDR3 consists of 14 residues. V was pared by 2 bases and J by 7 bases, with 12 bases between. Per the germline V gene, CDR1 is SGHAT and CDR2 is FQNNGV. This CDR3 is CASSLHSRDQPQHF. CDR3 DNA: TGTGCCAGCAGCTTACACTCTCGTGACCAGCCCCAGCATTTT.